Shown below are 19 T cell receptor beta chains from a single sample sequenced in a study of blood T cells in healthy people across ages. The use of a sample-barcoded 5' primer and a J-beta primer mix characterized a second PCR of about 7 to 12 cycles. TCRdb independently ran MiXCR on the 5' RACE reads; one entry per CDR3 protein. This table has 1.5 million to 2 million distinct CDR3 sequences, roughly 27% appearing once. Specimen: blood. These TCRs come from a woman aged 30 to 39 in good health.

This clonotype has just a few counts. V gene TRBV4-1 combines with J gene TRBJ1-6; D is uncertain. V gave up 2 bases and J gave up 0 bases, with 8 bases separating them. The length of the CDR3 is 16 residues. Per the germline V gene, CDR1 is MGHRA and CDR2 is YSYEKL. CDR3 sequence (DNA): TGCGCCAGCAGCCAAATGGGGAGCTCCTATAATTCACCCCTCCACTTT. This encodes CASSQMGSSYNSPLHF.

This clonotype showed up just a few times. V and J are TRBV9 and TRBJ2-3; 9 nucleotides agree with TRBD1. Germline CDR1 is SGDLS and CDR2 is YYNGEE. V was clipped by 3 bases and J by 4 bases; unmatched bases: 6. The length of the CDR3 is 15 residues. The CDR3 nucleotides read TGTGCCAGCAGCGAACAGGGGGCTCAAGCAGATACGCAGTATTTT. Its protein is CASSEQGAQADTQYF.

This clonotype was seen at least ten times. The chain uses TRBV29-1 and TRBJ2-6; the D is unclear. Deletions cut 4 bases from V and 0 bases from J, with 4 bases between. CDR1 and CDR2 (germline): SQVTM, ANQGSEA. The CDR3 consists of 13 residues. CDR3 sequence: CSVGHSGANVLTF. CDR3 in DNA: TGCAGCGTTGGCCACTCTGGGGCCAACGTCCTGACTTTC.

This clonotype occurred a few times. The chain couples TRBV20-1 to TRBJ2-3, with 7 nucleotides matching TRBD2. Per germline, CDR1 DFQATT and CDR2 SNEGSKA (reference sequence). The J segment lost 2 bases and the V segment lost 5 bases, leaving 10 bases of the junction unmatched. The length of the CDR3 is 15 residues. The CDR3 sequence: CSAARGAGNTDTQYF. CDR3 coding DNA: TGCAGTGCTGCTCGGGGAGCGGGAAACACAGATACGCAGTATTTT.

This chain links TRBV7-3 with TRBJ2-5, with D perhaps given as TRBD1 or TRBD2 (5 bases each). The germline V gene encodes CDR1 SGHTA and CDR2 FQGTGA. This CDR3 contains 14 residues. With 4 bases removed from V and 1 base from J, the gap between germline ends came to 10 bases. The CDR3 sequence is CASSCTGPQETQYF. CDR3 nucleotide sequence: TGTGCCAGCAGCTGTACGGGGCCCCAAGAGACCCAGTACTTC.

The CDR3 is CASSSRPSGGSHEQFF. As DNA, the CDR3 is TGTGCCAGCAGTTCACGGCCTAGCGGGGGGTCCCATGAGCAGTTCTTC. The chain has TRBV4-2 and TRBJ2-1, with 11 bases aligning to TRBD2. The V gene's germline CDR1 is LGHNA and CDR2 YNFKEQ. This CDR3 is 16 amino acids long. V lost 6 bases, J lost 8 bases, and 12 bases stayed unmatched.

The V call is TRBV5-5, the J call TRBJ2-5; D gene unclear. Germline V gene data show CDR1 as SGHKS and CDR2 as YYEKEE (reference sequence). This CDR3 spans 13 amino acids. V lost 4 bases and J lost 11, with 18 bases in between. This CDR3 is CASSPQRTYGQYF. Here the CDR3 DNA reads TGTGCCAGCAGCCCGCAACGGACCTACGGGCAGTACTTC. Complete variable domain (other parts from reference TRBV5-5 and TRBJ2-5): DAGVTQSPTHLIKTRGQQVTLRCSPISGHKSVSWYQQVLGQGPQFIFQYYEKEERGRGNFPDRFSARQFPNYSSELNVNALLLGDSALYLCASSPQRTYGQYFGPGTRLLVL.

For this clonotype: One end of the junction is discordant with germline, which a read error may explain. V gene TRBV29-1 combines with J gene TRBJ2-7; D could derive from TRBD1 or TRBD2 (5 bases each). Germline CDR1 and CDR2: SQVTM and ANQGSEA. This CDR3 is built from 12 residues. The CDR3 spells CSVGGSSYKQYF. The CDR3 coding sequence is TGCAGCGTTGGGGGGAGCTCCTACAAGCAGTACTTC.

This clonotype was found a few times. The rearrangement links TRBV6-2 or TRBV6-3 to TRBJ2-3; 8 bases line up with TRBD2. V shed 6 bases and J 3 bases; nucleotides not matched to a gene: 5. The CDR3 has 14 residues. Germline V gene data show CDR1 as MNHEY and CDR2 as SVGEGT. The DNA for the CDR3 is TGTGCCAGCAGGGCGAGCGGGAGTACAGATACGCAGTATTTT. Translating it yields CASRASGSTDTQYF.

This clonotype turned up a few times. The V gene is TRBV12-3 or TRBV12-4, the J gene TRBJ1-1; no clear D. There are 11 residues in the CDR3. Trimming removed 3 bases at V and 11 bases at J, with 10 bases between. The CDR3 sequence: CASSFPGGAFF. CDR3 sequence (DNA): TGTGCCAGCAGTTTCCCGGGCGGGGCTTTCTTT.

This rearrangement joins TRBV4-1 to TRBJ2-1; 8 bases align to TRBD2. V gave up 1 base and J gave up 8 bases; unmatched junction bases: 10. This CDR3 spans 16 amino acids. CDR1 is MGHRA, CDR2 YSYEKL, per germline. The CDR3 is CASSQVRRGGGDEQFF. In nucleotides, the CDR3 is TGCGCCAGCAGCCAAGTCCGCCGGGGGGGCGGGGATGAGCAGTTCTTC.

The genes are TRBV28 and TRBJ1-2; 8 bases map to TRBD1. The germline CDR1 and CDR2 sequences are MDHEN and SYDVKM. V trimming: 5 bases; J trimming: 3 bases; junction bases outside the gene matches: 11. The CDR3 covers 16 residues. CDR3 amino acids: CASSPGQGASHYGYTF. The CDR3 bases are TGTGCCAGCAGTCCGGGGCAGGGGGCCTCCCACTATGGCTACACCTTC.

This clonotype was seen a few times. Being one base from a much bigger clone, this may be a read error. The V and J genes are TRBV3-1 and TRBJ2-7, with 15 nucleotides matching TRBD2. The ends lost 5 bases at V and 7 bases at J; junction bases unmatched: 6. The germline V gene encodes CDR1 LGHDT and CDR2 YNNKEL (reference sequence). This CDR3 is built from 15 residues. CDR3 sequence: CASSTGLAGGREQYF. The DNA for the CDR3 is TGTGCCAGCAGCACCGGACTAGCGGGAGGGAGGGAGCAGTACTTC.

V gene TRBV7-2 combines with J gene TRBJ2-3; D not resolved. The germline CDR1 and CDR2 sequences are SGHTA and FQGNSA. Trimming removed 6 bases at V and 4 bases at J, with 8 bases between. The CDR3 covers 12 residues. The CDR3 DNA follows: TGTGCCAGCAGATTGACGTCAGATACGCAGTATTTT. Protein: CASRLTSDTQYF.

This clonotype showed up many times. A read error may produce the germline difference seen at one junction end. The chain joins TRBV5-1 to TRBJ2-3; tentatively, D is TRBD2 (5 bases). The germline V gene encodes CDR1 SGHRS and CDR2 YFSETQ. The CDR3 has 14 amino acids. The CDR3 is CASSSGGPTDTQYF. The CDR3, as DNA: TGTGCCAGCAGCTCGGGCGGGCCCACAGATACGCAGTATTTT.

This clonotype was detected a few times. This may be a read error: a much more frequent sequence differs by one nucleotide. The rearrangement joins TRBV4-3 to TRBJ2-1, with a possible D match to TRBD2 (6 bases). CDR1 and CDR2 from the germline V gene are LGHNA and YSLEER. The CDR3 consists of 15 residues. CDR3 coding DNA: TGCGCCGGCAGCCAAGACACTAAACGGGAGAATGAGCAGTTCTTC. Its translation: CAGSQDTKRENEQFF.

The CDR3 loop reads CASSSHGETVRTPHF. The CDR3 bases are TGCGCCAGCAGCTCCCACGGGGAAACGGTTAGGACTCCCCACTTT. V usage is TRBV5-1 and J usage is TRBJ1-6; D remains unclear. The CDR3 length is 15 residues. V dropped 3 bases and J dropped 18 bases, with 25 bases sitting between them. Germline loops: CDR1 SGHRS, CDR2 YFSETQ. The full variable domain, in which reference TRBV5-1 and TRBJ1-6 provide the parts outside the CDR3, is KAGVTQTPRYLIKTRGQQVTLSCSPISGHRSVSWYQQTPGQGLQFLFEYFSETQRNKGNFPGRFSGRQFSNSRSEMNVSTLELGDSALYLCASSSHGETVRTPHFGNGTRLTVT.

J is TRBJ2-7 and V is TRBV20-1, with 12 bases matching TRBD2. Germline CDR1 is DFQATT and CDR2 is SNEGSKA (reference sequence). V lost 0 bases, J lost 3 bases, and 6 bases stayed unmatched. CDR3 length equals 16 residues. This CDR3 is CSARDLRGLAGYEQYF. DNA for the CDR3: TGCAGTGCTAGAGATCTTAGGGGACTAGCGGGCTACGAGCAGTACTTC.

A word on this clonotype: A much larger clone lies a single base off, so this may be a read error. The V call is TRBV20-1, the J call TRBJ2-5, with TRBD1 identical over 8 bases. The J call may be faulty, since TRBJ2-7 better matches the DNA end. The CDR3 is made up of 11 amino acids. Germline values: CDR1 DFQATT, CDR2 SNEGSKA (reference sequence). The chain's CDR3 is CRPQQGDEQYF. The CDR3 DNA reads TGCAGGCCACAACAGGGGGACGAGCAGTACTTC.